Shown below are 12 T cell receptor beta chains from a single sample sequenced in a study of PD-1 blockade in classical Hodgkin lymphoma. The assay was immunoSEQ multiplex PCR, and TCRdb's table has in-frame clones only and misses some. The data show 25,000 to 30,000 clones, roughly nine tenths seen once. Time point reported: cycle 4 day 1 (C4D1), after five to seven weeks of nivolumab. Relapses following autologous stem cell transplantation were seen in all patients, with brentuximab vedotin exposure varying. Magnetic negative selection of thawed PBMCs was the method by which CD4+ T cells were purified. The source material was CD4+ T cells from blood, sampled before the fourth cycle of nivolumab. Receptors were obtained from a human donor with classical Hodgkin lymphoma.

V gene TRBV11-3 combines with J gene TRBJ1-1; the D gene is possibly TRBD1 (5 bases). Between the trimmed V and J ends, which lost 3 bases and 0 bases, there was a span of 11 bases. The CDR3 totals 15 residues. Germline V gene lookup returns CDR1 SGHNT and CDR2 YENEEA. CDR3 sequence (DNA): TGTGCCAGCAGCTTGGGGACGAGCATGAACACTGAAGCTTTCTTT. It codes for CASSLGTSMNTEAFF. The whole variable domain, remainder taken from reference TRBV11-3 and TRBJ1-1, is EAGVVQSPRYKIIEKKQPVAFWCNPISGHNTLYWYLQNLGQGPELLIRYENEEAVDDSQLPKDRFSAERLKGVDSTLKIQPAELGDSAVYLCASSLGTSMNTEAFFGQGTRLTVV.

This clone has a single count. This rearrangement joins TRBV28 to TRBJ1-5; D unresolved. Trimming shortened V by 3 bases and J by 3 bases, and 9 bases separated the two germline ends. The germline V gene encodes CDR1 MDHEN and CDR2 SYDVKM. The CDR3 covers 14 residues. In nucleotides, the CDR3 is TGTGCCAGCAGTTTCCCCCTCTCCAATCAGCCCCAGCATTTT. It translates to CASSFPLSNQPQHF.

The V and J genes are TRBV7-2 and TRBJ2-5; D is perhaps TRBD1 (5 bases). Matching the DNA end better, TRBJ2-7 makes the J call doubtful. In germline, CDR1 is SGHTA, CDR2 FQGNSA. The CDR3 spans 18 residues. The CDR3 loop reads CASSLAIIKQVGPYEQYF. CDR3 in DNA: TGTGCCAGCAGCTTAGCGATCATAAAACAGGTCGGTCCTTACGAGCAGTACTTC.

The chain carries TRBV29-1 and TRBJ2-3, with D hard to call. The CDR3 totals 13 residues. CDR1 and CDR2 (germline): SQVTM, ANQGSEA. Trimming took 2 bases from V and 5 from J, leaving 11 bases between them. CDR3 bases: TGCAGCGTTGAACTGAGATGGGGAGATACGCAGTATTTT. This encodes CSVELRWGDTQYF.

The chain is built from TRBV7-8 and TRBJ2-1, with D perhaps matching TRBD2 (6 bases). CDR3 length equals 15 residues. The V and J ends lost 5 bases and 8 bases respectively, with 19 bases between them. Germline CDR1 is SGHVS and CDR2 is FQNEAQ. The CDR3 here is CASSLTRDTRDEQFF. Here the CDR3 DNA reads TGTGCCAGCAGCCTGACTAGAGATACGCGCGATGAGCAGTTCTTC.

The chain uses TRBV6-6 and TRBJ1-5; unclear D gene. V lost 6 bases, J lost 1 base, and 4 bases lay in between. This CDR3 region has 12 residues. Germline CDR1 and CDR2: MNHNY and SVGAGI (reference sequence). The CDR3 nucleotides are TGTGCCAGCAGGGACAGCAATCAGCCCCAGCATTTT. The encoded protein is CASRDSNQPQHF.

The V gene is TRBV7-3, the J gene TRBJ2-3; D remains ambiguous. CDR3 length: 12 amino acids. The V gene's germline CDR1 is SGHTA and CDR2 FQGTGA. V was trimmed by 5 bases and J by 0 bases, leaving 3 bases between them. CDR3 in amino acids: CASSSSTDTQYF. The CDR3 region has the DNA TGTGCCAGCAGCAGCAGCACAGATACGCAGTATTTT.

DNA for the CDR3: TGTGCCAGCAGCTTTGGGGTAAGGCAGCCCGCGTCCCACGAGCAGTACTTC. Translated, it gives CASSFGVRQPASHEQYF. The chain links TRBV5-4 to TRBJ2-7; no clear D. Per germline, CDR1 SGHNT and CDR2 YYREEE (reference sequence). The CDR3 loop spans 17 amino acids. Trimming took 2 bases from V and 5 from J, leaving 23 bases between them.

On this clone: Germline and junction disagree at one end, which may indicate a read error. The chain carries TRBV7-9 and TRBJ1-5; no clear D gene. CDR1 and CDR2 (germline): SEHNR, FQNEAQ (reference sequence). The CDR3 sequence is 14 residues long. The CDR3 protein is CASGFAGDYQPQHF. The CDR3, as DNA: TGTGCCAGCGGCTTCGCGGGAGACTATCAGCCCCAGCATTTT.

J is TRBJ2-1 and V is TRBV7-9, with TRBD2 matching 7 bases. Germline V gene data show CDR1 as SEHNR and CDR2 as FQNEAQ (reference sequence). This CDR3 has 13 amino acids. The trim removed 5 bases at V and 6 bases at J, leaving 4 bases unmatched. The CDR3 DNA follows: TGTGCCAGCAGCGGTAGACTAGCCAATGAGCAGTTCTTC. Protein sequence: CASSGRLANEQFF.

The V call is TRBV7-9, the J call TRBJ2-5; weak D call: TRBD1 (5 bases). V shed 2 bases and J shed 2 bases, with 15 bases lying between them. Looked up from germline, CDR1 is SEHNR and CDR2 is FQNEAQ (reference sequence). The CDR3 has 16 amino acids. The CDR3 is CASSLTRVQEQETQYF. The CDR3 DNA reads TGTGCCAGCAGCTTAACTCGAGTACAGGAGCAAGAGACCCAGTACTTC.

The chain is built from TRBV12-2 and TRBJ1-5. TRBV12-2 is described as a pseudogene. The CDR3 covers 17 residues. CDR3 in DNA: TGTGCAAGTCGCTTAGCGCTAGCGTTGGCAGTGAATCAGCCCCAGCATTTT. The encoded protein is CASRLALALAVNQPQHF.